The source of this T cell receptor (beta chain) is a study of spatial heterogeneity in lung cancer. Study-level background: The count of detected beta-chain sequences consistently exceeded that of alpha-chain sequences. Unique TCR and UMI combinations averaged more than ten appearances each in raw reads.

This clonotype was counted at least ten times. This sample's time point: sample taken at primary tumor resection. Tumor, nontumor lung or frozen PBMC supplied whole RNA that was sequenced unsorted. Samples came from approximately 65 TRACERx patients with untreated early-stage lung cancer. A unique molecular identifier was carried by every single TCR cDNA molecule. TCRdb independently ran MiXCR on the 5' RACE reads; one entry per CDR3 protein. This sample has about 38,000 distinct CDR3 sequences, with around 7.2% found just once. CDR1 is LGHDT and CDR2 is YNNKEL in the germline V gene (reference sequence). The CDR3 contains 11 residues. V lost 3 bases and J lost 8, with 5 bases in between.

The starting material was PBMCs, obtained at surgery. This receptor was taken from a male donor with early-stage non-small cell lung cancer. The chain has TRBV3-1 and TRBJ2-1; D gene ambiguous. The CDR3 spells CASSHTDEQFF. The CDR3 coding sequence is TGTGCCAGCAGCCATACGGATGAGCAGTTCTTC.